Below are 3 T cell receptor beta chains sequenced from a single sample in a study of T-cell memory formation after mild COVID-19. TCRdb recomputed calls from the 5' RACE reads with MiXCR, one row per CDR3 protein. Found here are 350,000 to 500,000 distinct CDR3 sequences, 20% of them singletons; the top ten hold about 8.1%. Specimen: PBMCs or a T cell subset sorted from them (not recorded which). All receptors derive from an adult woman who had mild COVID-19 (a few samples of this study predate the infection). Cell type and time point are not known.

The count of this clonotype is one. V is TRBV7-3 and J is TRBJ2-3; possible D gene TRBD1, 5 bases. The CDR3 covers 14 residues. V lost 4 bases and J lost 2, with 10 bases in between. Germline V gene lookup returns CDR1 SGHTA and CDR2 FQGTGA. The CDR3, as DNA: TGTGCCAGCAGCTCTCAGGGATACACAGATACGCAGTATTTT. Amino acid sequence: CASSSQGYTDTQYF.

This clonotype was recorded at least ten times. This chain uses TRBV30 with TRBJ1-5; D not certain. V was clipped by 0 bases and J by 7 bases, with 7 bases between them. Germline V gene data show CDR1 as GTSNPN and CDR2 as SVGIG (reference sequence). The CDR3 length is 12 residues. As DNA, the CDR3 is TGTGCCTGGAGTGTACAAGGGCAGCCCCAGCATTTT. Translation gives CAWSVQGQPQHF.

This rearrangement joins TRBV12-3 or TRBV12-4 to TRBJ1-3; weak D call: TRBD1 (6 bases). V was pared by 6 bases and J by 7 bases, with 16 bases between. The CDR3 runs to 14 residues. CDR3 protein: CASRTTGPANTIYF. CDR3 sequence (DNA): TGTGCCAGCAGGACCACAGGGCCCGCTAACACCATATATTTT.